This TCR beta chain was identified during a study (dated by TCRdb to between 2021 and 2022). Study-wide conclusions, independent of this receptor: Further investigation, including longitudinal sampling and assessment of a control group, is stated by the authors to be required.

A distance of 15 bases separates the germline ends of V and J, which lose 1 base and 3 bases respectively. The germline V gene provides CDR1 SGHRS and CDR2 YFSETQ. The CDR3 runs 16 amino acids, cysteine and phenylalanine included. The retained sequence is limited to the CDR3, 48 bases, with the frame set at the first base. PBMCs were isolated from peripheral blood, and genomic DNA from unsorted PBMCs was used for TCR beta sequencing. TCR beta chain repertoires were profiled by survey-level sequencing on the immunoSEQ platform. Under the source paper's analysis protocol: Repertoire diversity was measured with the inverse Simpson index, and CDR3 amino acid length spectratypes and V-J pairing frequencies were compared. To annotate clonotypes specific to SARS-CoV-2, CMV, influenza A and EBV, TCR beta CDR3 sequences were compared against VDJdb. TCRdb holds this immuneACCESS table with in-frame rearrangements only. Some clones are missing; in checked studies, unresolved V genes explain under half, and the rest has no known cause. V, J and clone size are those of that table, while D and trimming were read from the DNA. Here the sample has approximately 70,000 clones; around 93% occur a single time. The ten most abundant clones make up roughly 4.5% of the sample.

About this clone: The specificity of this receptor is unknown. No qualities accompany the bases; no much larger clone lies one base away.

The sequence joins TRBV5-1 to TRBJ2-3; too little of a D gene remains to name it. The receptor was isolated from a middle-aged man with rheumatoid arthritis. Sequences were obtained from PBMCs. The DNA sequence is given as TGCGCCAGCAGCTTGCCCCGGGCCGTCACTACAGATACGCAGTATTTT. It codes for CASSLPRAVTTDTQYF.